The clone carrying this TCR beta chain was counted at least ten times. Its antigen is undetermined. The record originates from a study of identical twins. Overall study results and limits: Abundant cord blood beta clonotypes carried fewer insertions; memory repertoires showed none. In monozygotic twins, models underestimated the sharing of out-of-frame TCR alpha.

Per germline, CDR1 SEHNR and CDR2 FQNEAQ (reference sequence). The CDR3 has 14 residues. V lost 1 base and J 7 bases, leaving 8 bases between the germline ends. MiXCR, run by TCRdb on the 5' RACE reads, gives a single entry per CDR3 protein. The repertoire holds about 470,000 distinct CDR3 sequences, with 24% as singletons. These data also featured in a second study, about T cells expressing NK-cell markers.

This clonotype was sampled from a woman younger than 30 in good health. The V call is TRBV7-9, the J call TRBJ1-6, with D unclear. Sequencing was carried out using CD4+ T cells sorted from blood. The CDR3 loop reads CASSLVGRNSPLHF. The CDR3 DNA reads TGTGCCAGCAGCTTAGTTGGCCGAAATTCACCCCTCCACTTT.